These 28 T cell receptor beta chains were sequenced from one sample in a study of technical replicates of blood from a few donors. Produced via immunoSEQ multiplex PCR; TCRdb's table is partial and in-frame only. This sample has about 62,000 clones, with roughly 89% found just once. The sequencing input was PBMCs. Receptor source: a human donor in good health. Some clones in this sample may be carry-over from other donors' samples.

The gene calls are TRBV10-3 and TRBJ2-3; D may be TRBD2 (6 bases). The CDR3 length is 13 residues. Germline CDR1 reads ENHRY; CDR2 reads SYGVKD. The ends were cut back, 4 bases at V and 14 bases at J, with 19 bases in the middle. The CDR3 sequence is CAISVLASDRPYF. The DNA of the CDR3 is TGTGCCATCAGTGTGTTAGCTAGCGATAGGCCGTATTTT.

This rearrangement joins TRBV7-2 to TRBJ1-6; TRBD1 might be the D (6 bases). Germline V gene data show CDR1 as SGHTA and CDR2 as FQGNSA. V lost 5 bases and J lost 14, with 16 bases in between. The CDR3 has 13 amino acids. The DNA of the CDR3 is TGTGCCAGCAGCGCAAACCAGGGGCTCACCCTCCACTTT. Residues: CASSANQGLTLHF.

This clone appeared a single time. As DNA, the CDR3 is TGTGCCAGCAGCAGGGCTAGCGGGGGAAGGACAGATACGCAGTATTTT. Protein: CASSRASGGRTDTQYF. This rearrangement joins TRBV5-6 to TRBJ2-3; 10 bases match TRBD2. Germline V gives CDR1 SGHDT, CDR2 YYEEEE. This CDR3 comprises 16 residues. After removal of 4 bases from V and 3 bases from J, the junction contained 8 bases not matched to a gene.

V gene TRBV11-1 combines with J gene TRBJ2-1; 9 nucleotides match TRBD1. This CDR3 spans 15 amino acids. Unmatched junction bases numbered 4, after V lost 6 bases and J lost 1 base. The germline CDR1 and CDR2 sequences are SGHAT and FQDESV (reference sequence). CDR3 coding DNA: TGTGCCAGCAGTTCCGGACAGGGGTCCTACAATGAGCAGTTCTTC. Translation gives CASSSGQGSYNEQFF.

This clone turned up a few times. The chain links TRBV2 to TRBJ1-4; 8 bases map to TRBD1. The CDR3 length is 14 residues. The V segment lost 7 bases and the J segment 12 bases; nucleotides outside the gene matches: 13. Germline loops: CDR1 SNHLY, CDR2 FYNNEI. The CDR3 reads CASKGQDRSLELFF. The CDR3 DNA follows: TGTGCCAGCAAGGGACAGGATCGGTCCCTTGAACTGTTTTTT. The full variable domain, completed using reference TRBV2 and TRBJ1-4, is EPEVTQTPSHQVTQMGQEVILRCVPISNHLYFYWYRQILGQKVEFLVSFYNNEISEKSEIFDDQFSVERPDGSNFTLKIRSTKLEDSAMYFCASKGQDRSLELFFGSGTQLSVL.

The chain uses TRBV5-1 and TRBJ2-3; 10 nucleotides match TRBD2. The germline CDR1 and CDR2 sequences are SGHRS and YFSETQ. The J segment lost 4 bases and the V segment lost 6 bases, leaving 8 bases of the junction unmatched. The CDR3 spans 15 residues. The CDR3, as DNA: TGCGCCAGCATGAAGGTAGCGGGAGGCGCAGATACGCAGTATTTT. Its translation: CASMKVAGGADTQYF.

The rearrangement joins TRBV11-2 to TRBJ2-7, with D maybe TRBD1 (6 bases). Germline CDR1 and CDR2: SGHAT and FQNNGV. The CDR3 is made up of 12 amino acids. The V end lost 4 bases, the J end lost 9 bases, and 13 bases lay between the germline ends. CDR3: CASSSEGVGQYF. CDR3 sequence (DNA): TGTGCCAGCAGCTCCGAGGGGGTAGGGCAGTACTTC. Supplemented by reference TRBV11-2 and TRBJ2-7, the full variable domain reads EAGVAQSPRYKIIEKRQSVAFWCNPISGHATLYWYQQILGQGPKLLIQFQNNGVVDDSQLPKDRFSAERLKGVDSTLKIQPAKLEDSAVYLCASSSEGVGQYFGPGTRLTVT.

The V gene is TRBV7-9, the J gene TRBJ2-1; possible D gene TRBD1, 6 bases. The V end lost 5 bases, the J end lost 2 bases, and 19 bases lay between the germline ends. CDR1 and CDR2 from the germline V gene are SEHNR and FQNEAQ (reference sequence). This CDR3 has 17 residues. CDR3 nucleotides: TGTGCCAGCAGCCCGCGGACAGTCCGTCGGACCTACAATGAGCAGTTCTTC. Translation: CASSPRTVRRTYNEQFF.

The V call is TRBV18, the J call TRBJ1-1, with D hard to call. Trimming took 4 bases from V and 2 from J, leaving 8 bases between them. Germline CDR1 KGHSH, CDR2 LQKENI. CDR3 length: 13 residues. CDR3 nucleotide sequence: TGTGCCAGCTCACGCGAGGGAAACACTGAAGCTTTCTTT. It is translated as CASSREGNTEAFF.

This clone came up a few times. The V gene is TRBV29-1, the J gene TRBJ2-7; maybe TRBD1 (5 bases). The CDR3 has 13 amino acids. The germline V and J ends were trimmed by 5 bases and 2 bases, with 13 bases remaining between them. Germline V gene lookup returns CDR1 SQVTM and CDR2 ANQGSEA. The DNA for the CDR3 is TGCAGCGTTCGTCAAGGGGCCACCTACGAGCAGTACTTC. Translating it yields CSVRQGATYEQYF.

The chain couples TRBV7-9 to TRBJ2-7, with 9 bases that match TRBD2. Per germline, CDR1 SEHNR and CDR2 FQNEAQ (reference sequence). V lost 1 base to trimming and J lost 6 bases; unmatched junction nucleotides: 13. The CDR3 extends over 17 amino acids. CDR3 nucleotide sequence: TGTGCCAGCAGCTTAGTATCCGGCGGGAGGGCCTCGGGCGAGCAGTACTTC. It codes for CASSLVSGGRASGEQYF.

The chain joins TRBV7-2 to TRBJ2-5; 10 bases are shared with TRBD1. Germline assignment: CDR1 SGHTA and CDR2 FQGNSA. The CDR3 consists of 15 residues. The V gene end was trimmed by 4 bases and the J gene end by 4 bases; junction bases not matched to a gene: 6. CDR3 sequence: CASSWGQGSGETQYF. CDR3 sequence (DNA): TGTGCCAGCAGCTGGGGACAGGGGTCGGGAGAGACCCAGTACTTC. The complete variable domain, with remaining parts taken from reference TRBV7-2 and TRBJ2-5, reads GAGVSQSPSNKVTEKGKDVELRCDPISGHTALYWYRQSLGQGLEFLIYFQGNSAPDKSGLPSDRFSAERTGGSVSTLTIQRTQQEDSAVYLCASSWGQGSGETQYFGPGTRLLVL.

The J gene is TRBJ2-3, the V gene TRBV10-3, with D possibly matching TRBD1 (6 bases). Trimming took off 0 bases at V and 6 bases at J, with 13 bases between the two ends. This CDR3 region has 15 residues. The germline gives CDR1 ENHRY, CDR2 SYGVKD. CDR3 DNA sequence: TGTGCCATCAGTGAGTCGACGTGGGGGCCCGATACGCAGTATTTT. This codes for CAISESTWGPDTQYF.

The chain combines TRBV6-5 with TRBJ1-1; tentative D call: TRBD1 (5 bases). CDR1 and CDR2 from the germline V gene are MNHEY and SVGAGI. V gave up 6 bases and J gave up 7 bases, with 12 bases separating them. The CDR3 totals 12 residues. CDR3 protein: CASRRSGGEAFF. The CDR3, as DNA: TGTGCCAGCAGACGCTCGGGGGGTGAAGCTTTCTTT.

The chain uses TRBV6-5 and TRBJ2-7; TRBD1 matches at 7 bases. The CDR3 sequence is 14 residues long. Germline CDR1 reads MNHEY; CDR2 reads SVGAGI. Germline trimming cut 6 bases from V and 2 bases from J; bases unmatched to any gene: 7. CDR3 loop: CASSPIDRAYEQYF. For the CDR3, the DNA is TGTGCCAGCAGCCCGATAGACAGGGCCTACGAGCAGTACTTC.

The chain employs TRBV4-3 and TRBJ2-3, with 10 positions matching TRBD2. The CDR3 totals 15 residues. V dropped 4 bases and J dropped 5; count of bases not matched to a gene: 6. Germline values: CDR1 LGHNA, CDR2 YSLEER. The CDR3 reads CASSPLAGDVDTQYF. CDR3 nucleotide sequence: TGCGCCAGCAGCCCGCTAGCGGGAGACGTAGATACGCAGTATTTT.

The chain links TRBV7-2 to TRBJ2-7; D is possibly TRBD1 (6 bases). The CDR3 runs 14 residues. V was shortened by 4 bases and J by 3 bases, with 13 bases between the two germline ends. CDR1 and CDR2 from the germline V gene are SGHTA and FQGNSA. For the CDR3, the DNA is TGTGCCAGCAGCTCACATTCGGACAGCTACGAGCAGTACTTC. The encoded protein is CASSSHSDSYEQYF.

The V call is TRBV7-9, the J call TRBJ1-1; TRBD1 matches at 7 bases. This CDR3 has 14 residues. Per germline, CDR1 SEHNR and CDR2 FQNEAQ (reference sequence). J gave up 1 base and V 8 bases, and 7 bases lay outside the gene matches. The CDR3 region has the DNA TGTGCCAGCCGGACCTGGACAGGGAACACTGAAGCTTTCTTT. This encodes CASRTWTGNTEAFF. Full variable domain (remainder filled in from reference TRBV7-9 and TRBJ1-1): DTGVSQNPRHKITKRGQNVTFRCDPISEHNRLYWYRQTLGQGPEFLTYFQNEAQLEKSRLLSDRFSAERPKGSFSTLEIQRTEQGDSAMYLCASRTWTGNTEAFFGQGTRLTVV.

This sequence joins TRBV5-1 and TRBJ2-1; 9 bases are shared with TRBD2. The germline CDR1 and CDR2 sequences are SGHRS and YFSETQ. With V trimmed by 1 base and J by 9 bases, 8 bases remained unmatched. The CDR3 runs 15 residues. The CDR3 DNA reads TGCGCCAGCAGCTTGACCGCGGGGGGGTCGGGTGAGCAGTTCTTC. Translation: CASSLTAGGSGEQFF.

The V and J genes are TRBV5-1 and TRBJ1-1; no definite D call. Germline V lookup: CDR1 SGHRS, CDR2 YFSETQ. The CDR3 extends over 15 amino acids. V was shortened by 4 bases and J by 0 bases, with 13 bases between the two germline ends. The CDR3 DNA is TGCGCCAGCAGCCCGCGGGGAGGACTGAACACTGAAGCTTTCTTT. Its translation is CASSPRGGLNTEAFF.

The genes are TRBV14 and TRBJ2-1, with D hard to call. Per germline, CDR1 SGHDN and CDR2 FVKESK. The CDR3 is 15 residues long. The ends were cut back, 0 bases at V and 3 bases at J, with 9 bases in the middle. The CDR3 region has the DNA TGTGCCAGCAGCCAAGACGGCGGCAGCTACAATGAGCAGTTCTTC. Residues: CASSQDGGSYNEQFF.

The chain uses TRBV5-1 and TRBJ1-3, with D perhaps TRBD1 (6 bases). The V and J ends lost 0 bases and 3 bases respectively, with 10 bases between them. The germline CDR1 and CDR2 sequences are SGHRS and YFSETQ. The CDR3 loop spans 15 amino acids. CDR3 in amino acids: CASSLGGHFGNTIYF. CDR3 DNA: TGCGCCAGCAGCTTGGGGGGGCACTTTGGAAACACCATATATTTT.

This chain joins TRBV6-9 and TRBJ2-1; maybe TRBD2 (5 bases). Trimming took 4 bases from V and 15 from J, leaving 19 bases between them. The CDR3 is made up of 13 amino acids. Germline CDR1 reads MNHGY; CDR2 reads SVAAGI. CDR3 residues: CASSSTFWRFRFF. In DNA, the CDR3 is TGTGCCAGCAGTTCCACCTTCTGGAGGTTTCGGTTCTTC.

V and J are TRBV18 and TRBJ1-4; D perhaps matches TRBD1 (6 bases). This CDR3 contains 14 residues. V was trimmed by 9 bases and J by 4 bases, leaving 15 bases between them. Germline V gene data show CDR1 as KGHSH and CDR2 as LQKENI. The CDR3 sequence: CASRQDGDNEKLFF. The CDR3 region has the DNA TGTGCCAGTAGACAGGACGGAGATAATGAAAAACTGTTTTTT.

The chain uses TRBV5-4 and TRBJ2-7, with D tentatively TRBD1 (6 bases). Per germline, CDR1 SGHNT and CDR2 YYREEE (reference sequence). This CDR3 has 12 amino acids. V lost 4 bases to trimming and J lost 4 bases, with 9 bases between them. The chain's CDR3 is CASSRGGYEQYF. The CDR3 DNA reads TGTGCCAGCAGCCGAGGGGGTTACGAGCAGTACTTC.

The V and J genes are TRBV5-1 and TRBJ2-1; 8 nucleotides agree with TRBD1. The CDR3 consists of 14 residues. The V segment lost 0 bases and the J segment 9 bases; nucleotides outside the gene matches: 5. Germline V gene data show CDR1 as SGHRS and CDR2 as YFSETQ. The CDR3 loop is CASSLDSGGGEQFF. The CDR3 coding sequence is TGCGCCAGCAGCTTGGACTCAGGGGGCGGTGAGCAGTTCTTC.

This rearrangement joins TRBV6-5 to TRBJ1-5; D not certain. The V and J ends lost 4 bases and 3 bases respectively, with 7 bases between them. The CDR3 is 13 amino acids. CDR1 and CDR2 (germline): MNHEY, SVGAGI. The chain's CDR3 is CASSSVVNQPQHF. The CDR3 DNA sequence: TGTGCCAGCAGTTCAGTTGTCAATCAGCCCCAGCATTTT.

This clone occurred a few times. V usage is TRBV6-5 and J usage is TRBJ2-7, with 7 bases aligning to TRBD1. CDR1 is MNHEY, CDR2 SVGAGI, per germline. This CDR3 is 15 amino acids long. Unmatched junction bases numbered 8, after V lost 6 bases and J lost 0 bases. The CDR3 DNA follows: TGTGCCAGCAGACCGGGACAGAACCCCTCCTACGAGCAGTACTTC. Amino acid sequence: CASRPGQNPSYEQYF.